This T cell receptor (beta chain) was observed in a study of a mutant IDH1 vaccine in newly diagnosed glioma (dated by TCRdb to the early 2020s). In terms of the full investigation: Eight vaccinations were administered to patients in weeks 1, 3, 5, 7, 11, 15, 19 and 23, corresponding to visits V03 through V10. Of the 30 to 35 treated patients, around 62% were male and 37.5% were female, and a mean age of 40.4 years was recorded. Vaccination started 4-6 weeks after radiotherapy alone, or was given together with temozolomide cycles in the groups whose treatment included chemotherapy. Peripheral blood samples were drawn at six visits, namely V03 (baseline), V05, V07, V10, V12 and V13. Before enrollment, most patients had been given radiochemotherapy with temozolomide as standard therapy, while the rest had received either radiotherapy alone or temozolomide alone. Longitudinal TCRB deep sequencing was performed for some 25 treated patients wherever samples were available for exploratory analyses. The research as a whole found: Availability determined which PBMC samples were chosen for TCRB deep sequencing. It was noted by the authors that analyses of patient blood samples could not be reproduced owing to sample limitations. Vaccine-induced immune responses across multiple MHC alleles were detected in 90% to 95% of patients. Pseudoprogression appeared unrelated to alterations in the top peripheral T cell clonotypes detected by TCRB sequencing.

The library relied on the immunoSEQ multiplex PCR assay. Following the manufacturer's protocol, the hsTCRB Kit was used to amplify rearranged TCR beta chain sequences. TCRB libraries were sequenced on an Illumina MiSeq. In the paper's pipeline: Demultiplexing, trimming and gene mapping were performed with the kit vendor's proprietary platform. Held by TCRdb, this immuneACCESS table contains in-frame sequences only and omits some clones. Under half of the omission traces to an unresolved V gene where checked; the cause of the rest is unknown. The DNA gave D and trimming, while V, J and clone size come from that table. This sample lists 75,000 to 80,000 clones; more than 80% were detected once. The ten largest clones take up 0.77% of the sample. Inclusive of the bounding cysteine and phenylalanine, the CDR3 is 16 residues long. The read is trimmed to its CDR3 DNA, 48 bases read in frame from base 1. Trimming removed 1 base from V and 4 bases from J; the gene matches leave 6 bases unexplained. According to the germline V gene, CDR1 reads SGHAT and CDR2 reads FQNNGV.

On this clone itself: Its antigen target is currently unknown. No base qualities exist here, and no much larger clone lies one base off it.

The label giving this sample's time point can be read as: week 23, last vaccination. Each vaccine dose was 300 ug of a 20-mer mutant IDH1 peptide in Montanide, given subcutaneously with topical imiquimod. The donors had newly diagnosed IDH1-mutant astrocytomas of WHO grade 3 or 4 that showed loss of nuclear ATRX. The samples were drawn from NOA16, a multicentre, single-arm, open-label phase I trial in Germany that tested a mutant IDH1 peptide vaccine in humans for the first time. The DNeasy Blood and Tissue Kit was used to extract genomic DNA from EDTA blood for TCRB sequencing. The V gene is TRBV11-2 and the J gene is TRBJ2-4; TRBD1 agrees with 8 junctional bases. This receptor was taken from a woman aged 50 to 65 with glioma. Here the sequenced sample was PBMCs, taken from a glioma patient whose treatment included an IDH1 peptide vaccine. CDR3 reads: CASSLAGGASKNIQYF. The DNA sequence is TGTGCCAGCAGCTTAGCAGGGGGCGCTTCAAAAAACATTCAGTACTTC.